The rows below give T cell receptor beta chains drawn from one sample of a study of blood T cell repertoires in COVID-19. Sequencing used immunoSEQ multiplex PCR; TCRdb keeps in-frame clones, though not all of them. This table holds roughly 340,000 clones, approximately 90% found once. The sequencing sample was made of peripheral blood. Source of these receptors: a woman aged 18-30 years who had recovered from COVID-19. Each CDR3 is given with its conserved first and last residue. A D gene is named only where the DNA matches it firmly. The size entry is marked missing in some rows and otherwise reads once, few, many or a size class.

J gene | V gene | clone size | D gene | CDR3 protein | CDR3 DNA
TRBJ1-2 | TRBV29-1 | NA | NA | CSVERMRDGYTF | TGCAGCGTTGAGCGAATGCGCGATGGCTACACCTTC
TRBJ1-5 | TRBV24-1 | NA | TRBD1 | CATSDPTPGQGNQPQHF | TGTGCCACCAGTGACCCTACACCGGGACAGGGTAACCAGCCCCAGCATTTT
TRBJ1-3 | TRBV9 | once | NA | CASSAREVPIYF | TGTGCCAGCAGCGCCAGGGAGGTCCCCATATATTTT
TRBJ1-4 | TRBV6-2/TRBV6-3 | NA | TRBD1 | CASSQQGRPNEKLFF | TGTGCCAGCAGTCAACAGGGGAGGCCTAATGAAAAACTGTTTTTT
TRBJ2-5 | TRBV9 | NA | TRBD1 | CASSAGTGGTETQYF | TGTGCCAGCAGCGCCGGGACAGGGGGCACTGAGACCCAGTACTTC
TRBJ2-3 | TRBV27 | NA | TRBD2 | CASSPGGATDTQYF | TGTGCCAGCAGCCCGGGGGGGGCCACAGATACGCAGTATTTT
TRBJ1-3 | TRBV9 | NA | NA | CAGASNSGNTIYF | TGTGCCGGGGCTTCAAACTCTGGAAACACCATATATTTT
TRBJ1-2 | TRBV5-6 | once | NA | CASRANWGYTF | TGTGCCAGCAGGGCCAATTGGGGCTACACCTTC
TRBJ1-1 | TRBV4-1 | NA | TRBD1 | CASSQGPPTGVGAFF | TGCGCCAGCAGCCAGGGCCCCCCGACAGGGGTCGGAGCTTTCTTT
TRBJ2-2 | TRBV24-1 | NA | NA | CATSDDGRELFF | TGTGCCACCAGCGACGACGGGAGGGAGCTGTTTTTT
TRBJ2-3 | TRBV6-5 | NA | NA | CASSYWGRPTDTQYF | TGTGCCAGCAGTTACTGGGGCAGGCCCACAGATACGCAGTATTTT
TRBJ2-3 | TRBV7-9 | NA | TRBD2 | CASRSGGRTDTQYF | TGTGCCAGCAGAAGCGGGGGCCGCACAGATACGCAGTATTTT
TRBJ1-2 | TRBV29-1 | NA | TRBD1 | CSVEIGTGVSGYTF | TGCAGCGTTGAAATTGGGACAGGGGTATCTGGCTACACCTTC
TRBJ1-6 | TRBV11-2 | NA | TRBD1 | CASSLDQGVPLHF | TGTGCCAGCAGCTTAGATCAGGGGGTGCCCCTCCACTTT
TRBJ2-1 | TRBV27 | NA | NA | CASRFIPGEVYNEQFF | TGTGCCAGCAGGTTTATCCCTGGGGAGGTGTACAATGAGCAGTTCTTC
TRBJ1-2 | TRBV18 | NA | NA | CASSREEDGYTF | TGTGCCAGCTCACGAGAAGAGGATGGCTACACCTTC
TRBJ1-3 | TRBV11-3 | NA | NA | CASSLSYRVSGNTIYF | TGTGCCAGCAGCTTATCATACAGGGTCTCTGGAAACACCATATATTTT
TRBJ1-4 | TRBV9 | NA | NA | CASSLAPAGVNEKLFF | TGTGCCAGCAGCCTCGCCCCGGCGGGGGTGAATGAAAAACTGTTTTTT
TRBJ1-1 | TRBV25-1 | NA | TRBD1 | CASSRGRQGTLVGEAFF | TGTGCCAGCAGTAGGGGGAGACAGGGGACGCTAGTGGGTGAAGCTTTCTTT
TRBJ1-1 | TRBV6-1 | NA | NA | CASSERYDYTEAFF | TGTGCCAGCAGTGAGAGGTACGATTACACTGAAGCTTTCTTT
TRBJ1-1 | TRBV5-5 | NA | NA | CASSSDRGNTEAFF | TGTGCCAGCAGCTCCGATCGGGGTAACACTGAAGCTTTCTTT
TRBJ1-4 | TRBV6-5 | NA | TRBD1 | CASSYYGRGNEKLFF | TGTGCCAGCAGTTACTATGGCAGGGGGAATGAAAAACTGTTTTTT
TRBJ2-1 | TRBV2 | NA | TRBD2 | CASKFSASGRWGDEQFF | TGTGCCAGCAAATTCTCAGCTAGCGGGAGATGGGGCGATGAGCAGTTCTTC
TRBJ2-3 | TRBV7-8 | NA | NA | CASSPEAQRGTDTQYF | TGTGCCAGCAGCCCAGAGGCTCAGCGGGGCACAGATACGCAGTATTTT
TRBJ1-2 | TRBV27 | NA | NA | CASSLREGHGYTF | TGTGCCAGCAGTTTAAGGGAGGGGCATGGCTACACCTTC
TRBJ2-3 | TRBV9 | NA | NA | CASSPVGGLQADTQYF | TGTGCCAGCAGCCCAGTGGGGGGTCTGCAGGCAGATACGCAGTATTTT
TRBJ2-2 | TRBV7-2 | NA | TRBD1 | CASSRTGTGRTGELFF | TGTGCCAGCAGCCGCACCGGGACAGGGAGGACCGGGGAGCTGTTTTTT
TRBJ1-1 | TRBV27 | NA | NA | CASSRTRNTEAFF | TGTGCCAGCAGCCGTACAAGGAACACTGAAGCTTTCTTT
TRBJ1-3 | TRBV29-1 | few | NA | CSVVRSSGNTIYF | TGCAGCGTTGTTAGGAGCTCTGGAAACACCATATATTTT
TRBJ2-3 | TRBV12-3/TRBV12-4 | NA | NA | CASTLVGLGTQYF | TGTGCCAGCACCTTAGTGGGGCTCGGTACGCAGTATTTT
TRBJ2-2 | TRBV4-3 | NA | NA | CASSQDSLRNTGELFF | TGCGCCAGCAGCCAAGATAGTTTGCGGAACACCGGGGAGCTGTTTTTT
TRBJ2-5 | TRBV6-5 | NA | NA | CASSYAGSQTQYF | TGTGCCAGCAGTTACGCAGGGTCGCAGACCCAGTACTTC
TRBJ2-1 | TRBV30 | NA | TRBD2 | CAWSEGLAGHNEQFF | TGTGCCTGGAGCGAGGGACTAGCGGGACACAATGAGCAGTTCTTC
TRBJ1-5 | TRBV10-2 | NA | NA | CASSMTRGGPQPQHF | TGCGCCAGCAGCATGACAAGGGGGGGGCCTCAGCCCCAGCATTTT
TRBJ2-2 | TRBV7-9 | NA | NA | CASSLGEDGELFF | TGTGCCAGCAGCTTAGGGGAGGACGGGGAGCTGTTTTTT
TRBJ1-6 | TRBV12-3/TRBV12-4 | NA | NA | CASRRQYSPLHF | TGTGCCAGCAGGCGACAGTATTCACCCCTCCACTTT
TRBJ1-1 | TRBV30 | NA | NA | CAWSPDFGTEAFF | TGTGCCTGGAGTCCCGATTTCGGCACTGAAGCTTTCTTT
TRBJ1-3 | TRBV13 | few | TRBD1 | CASSLRGGYGNTIYF | TGTGCCAGCAGCTTACGAGGGGGCTACGGAAACACCATATATTTT
TRBJ2-1 | TRBV19 | few | TRBD2 | CASSTRGTSGTYYNEQFF | TGTGCCAGTAGTACCAGAGGGACTAGCGGGACATACTACAATGAGCAGTTCTTC
TRBJ2-5 | TRBV12-3/TRBV12-4 | NA | TRBD2 | CASRAGVGETQYF | TGTGCCAGCAGGGCGGGAGTTGGTGAGACCCAGTACTTC